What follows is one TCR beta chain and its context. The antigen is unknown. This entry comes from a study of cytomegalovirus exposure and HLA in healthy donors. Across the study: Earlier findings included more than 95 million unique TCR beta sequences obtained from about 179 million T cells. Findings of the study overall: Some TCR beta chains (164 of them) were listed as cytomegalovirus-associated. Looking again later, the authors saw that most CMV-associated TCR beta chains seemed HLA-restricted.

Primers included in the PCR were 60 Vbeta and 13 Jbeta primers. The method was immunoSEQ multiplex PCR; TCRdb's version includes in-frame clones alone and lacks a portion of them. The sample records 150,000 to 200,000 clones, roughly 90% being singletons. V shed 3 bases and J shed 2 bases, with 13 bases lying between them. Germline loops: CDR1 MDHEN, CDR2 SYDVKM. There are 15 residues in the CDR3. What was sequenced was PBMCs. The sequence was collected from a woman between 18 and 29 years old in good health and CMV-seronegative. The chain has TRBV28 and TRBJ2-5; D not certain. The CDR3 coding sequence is TGTGCCAGCAGTTTGCCAACGGCGGAACAAGAGACCCAGTACTTC. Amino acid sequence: CASSLPTAEQETQYF.